This T cell receptor (beta chain) derives from a study of T-cell reconstitution after alpha-beta-depleted transplantation in children (dated by TCRdb to about 2016). Background on the whole study: Using TCR repertoire profiling, the study followed T-cell immune reconstitution in a quantitative way in children after TCRalphabeta/CD19-depleted allogeneic hematopoietic cell transplantation.

The library was made by PCR. TCRdb shows the sequencer as Illumina HiSeq 2500. TCR libraries were prepared with molecular barcoding, using unique molecular identifiers to normalize TCRbeta repertoire quantification. Starting from the raw public reads, TCRdb applied fastp trimming at Q25, assembled clones with MiXCR and retained in-frame beta chains. Each entry merges the rows of one CDR3 protein and shows their most common DNA and genes. The sample has around 450,000 distinct CDR3 sequences on record, approximately 10% of them singletons. The ten top clones hold around 2% of the sample. This clonotype came up many times. The antigen it recognizes is unknown. No base-level quality is on record; no much larger clone is a single base apart. The germline V gene sets CDR1 to MNHEY and CDR2 to SVGEGT. Clipping removes 4 bases from V and 8 bases from J, with 3 as the unmatched junction base count. CDR3 length: 13 amino acids, cysteine to phenylalanine. Just the 39-base CDR3 DNA is kept, in frame starting at base 1.

Read against the paper, the sample's treatment or condition label means: allogeneic hematopoietic cell transplantation with graft depleted of TCRalphabeta T cells and CD19 B cells. The children who served as transplant recipients had been given grafts of TCRalphabeta/CD19-depleted allogeneic hematopoietic cells. Findings and caveats that apply to the study as a whole: Apparently early alphabetaT-cell count recovery about two months after transplant reportedly relied on only several hundred rapidly expanded clones derived from non-depleted graft cells. The frequencies of hyperexpanded clones fell over the following months, and after one year, T-cell counts and TCRbeta diversity were mostly attributed to newly produced T cells. In some patients, high TCRbeta diversity at day 60 was attributed to recipient T cells and intrathymic progenitors that had survived conditioning.

The chain employs TRBV6-2 or TRBV6-3 and TRBJ2-4; TRBD2 agrees with 9 junctional bases. This receptor was obtained from a child aged 2 to 15 with inherited bone marrow failure, due to receive a stem cell transplant. The sequencing used PBMCs, collected before TCRalphabeta/CD19-depleted stem cell transplant. The CDR3 has the sequence CASSSGLAYIQYF. The nucleotide sequence is TGTGCCAGCAGTTCGGGACTAGCCTACATTCAGTACTTC.